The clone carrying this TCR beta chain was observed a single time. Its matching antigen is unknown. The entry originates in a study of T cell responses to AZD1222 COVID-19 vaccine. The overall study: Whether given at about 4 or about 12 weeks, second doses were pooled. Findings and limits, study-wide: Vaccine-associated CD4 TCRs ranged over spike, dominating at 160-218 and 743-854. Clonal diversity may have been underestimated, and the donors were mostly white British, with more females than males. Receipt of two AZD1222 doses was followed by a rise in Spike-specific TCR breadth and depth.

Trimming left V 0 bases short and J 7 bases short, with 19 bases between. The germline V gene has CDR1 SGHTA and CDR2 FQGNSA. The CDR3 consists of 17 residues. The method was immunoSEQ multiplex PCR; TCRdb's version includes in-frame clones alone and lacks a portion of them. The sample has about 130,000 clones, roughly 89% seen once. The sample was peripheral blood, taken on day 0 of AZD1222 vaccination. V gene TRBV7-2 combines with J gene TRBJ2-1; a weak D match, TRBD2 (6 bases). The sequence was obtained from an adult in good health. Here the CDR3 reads CASSLALRARDGNEQFF. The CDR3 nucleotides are TGTGCCAGCAGCTTAGCACTCAGGGCGCGGGATGGGAATGAGCAGTTCTTC.